Each of the 12 T cell receptor beta chains below was sequenced from the same sample in a study of prognosis after radiotherapy for stage I lung cancer. Researchers used two-round multiplex PCR to amplify TCR beta CDR3 starting from genomic DNA. First-round PCR, the initial amplification, used primers specific to each TRBV and TRBJ gene. TCRdb re-derived calls from the multiplex PCR reads in MiXCR, one entry per CDR3 protein. The data show more than 25,000 distinct CDR3 sequences, about 33% seen once. This sample comprised PBMCs, obtained before or after stereotactic body radiation therapy (not recorded which). The receptors shown here come from a donor aged 50 or older with non-small cell lung cancer.

This clonotype has just one count. The rearrangement uses TRBV20-1 and TRBJ1-2; D remains unclear. This CDR3 has 13 amino acids. The germline V gene encodes CDR1 DFQATT and CDR2 SNEGSKA (reference sequence). Between the trimmed V and J ends, which lost 7 bases and 4 bases, there was a span of 16 bases. The CDR3 DNA reads as TGCAGTGGAAAGTGGGAGTTTTGCTATGGCTACACCTTC. Amino acids: CSGKWEFCYGYTF.

This clonotype was observed at least ten times. V and J are TRBV7-9 and TRBJ2-1; D perhaps matches TRBD1 (5 bases). Deletions cut 2 bases from V and 8 bases from J, with 13 bases between. The V gene's germline CDR1 is SEHNR and CDR2 FQNEAQ (reference sequence). The CDR3 has 14 amino acids. The DNA for the CDR3 is TGTGCCAGCAGCTTAACAGGTTCGGCGGATGAGCAGTTCTTC. Its translation: CASSLTGSADEQFF.

V is TRBV4-1 and J is TRBJ2-7; 9 bases fit TRBD1. Germline assignment: CDR1 MGHRA and CDR2 YSYEKL. V gave up 1 base and J gave up 3 bases; unmatched junction bases: 7. This CDR3 contains 16 residues. CDR3 amino acids: CASSQGQGGRFYEQYF. For the CDR3, the DNA is TGCGCCAGCAGCCAAGGACAGGGGGGGCGTTTCTACGAGCAGTACTTC.

In its sample, this clonotype was seen many times. The V gene is TRBV11-2, the J gene TRBJ2-7, with 7 bases matching TRBD1. The CDR3 length is 13 residues. The V gene's germline CDR1 is SGHAT and CDR2 FQNNGV. J was trimmed by 7 bases and V by 5 bases; bases with no gene match: 8. CDR3 bases: TGTGCCAGCAGCCAAGCGCAGGGGGTTGAGCAGTACTTC. Encoded protein: CASSQAQGVEQYF.

This clonotype is termed medium-sized (0.01 to 0.1%). V is TRBV6-1 and J is TRBJ2-7; D remains unclear. The CDR3 has 11 amino acids. The V gene lost 6 bases and the J gene lost 2 bases, with 5 bases spanning the gap. Germline CDR1 MNHNS, CDR2 SASEGT. CDR3 in amino acids: CASSPAYEQYF. The DNA of the CDR3 is TGTGCCAGCAGCCCCGCCTACGAGCAGTACTTC.

This clonotype came up many times. V gene TRBV2 combines with J gene TRBJ2-5; D unclear. CDR1 SNHLY and CDR2 FYNNEI come from the germline V gene. The CDR3 sequence is 13 residues long. Trimming removed 4 bases at V and 5 bases at J, with 11 bases between. The CDR3 bases are TGTGCCAGCAGTGGACGGCAAGCGGAGACCCAGTACTTC. Translating gives CASSGRQAETQYF.

This clonotype was observed many times. The chain carries TRBV6-1 and TRBJ1-1, with D unclear. The CDR3 is made up of 14 amino acids. Germline V CDR1 and CDR2: MNHNS, SASEGT. Trimming stripped 9 bases from V and 0 bases from J, with 14 bases between. Written as DNA, the CDR3 is TGTGCCAGTAGGGAAGAGAGCATGAACACTGAAGCTTTCTTT. This encodes CASREESMNTEAFF.

This clonotype was observed at least ten times. V gene TRBV30 combines with J gene TRBJ2-3; possible D gene TRBD1, 5 bases. This CDR3 has 15 amino acids. V lost 3 bases and J lost 0, with 13 bases in between. The germline V gene encodes CDR1 GTSNPN and CDR2 SVGIG (reference sequence). DNA of the CDR3: TGTGCCTGGAGCGATGTACAGGTAAGCACAGATACGCAGTATTTT. It specifies CAWSDVQVSTDTQYF.

Turning to this clonotype: The conserved final phenylalanine or tryptophan is absent from the CDR3, which likely points to a read error. V is TRBV5-1 and J is TRBJ2-2; D ambiguous. CDR1 SGHRS and CDR2 YFSETQ come from the germline V gene. With 5 bases removed from V and 2 bases from J, the gap between germline ends came to 13 bases. The CDR3 totals 15 residues. The CDR3 nucleotides are TGCGCCAGCAGTCCCTCGGCTGGCAACACCGGGGAGCTGTTTCTT. Its protein product is CASSPSAGNTGELFL.

The table lists this clonotype with many counts. J is TRBJ2-2 and V is TRBV4-2, with D possibly being TRBD1 (5 bases). V gave up 2 bases and J gave up 5 bases, with 15 bases separating them. CDR1 is LGHNA and CDR2 is YNFKEQ in the germline V gene. The CDR3 contains 16 residues. The CDR3 is CASSQQGYGTTGELFF. DNA of the CDR3: TGTGCCAGCAGCCAACAGGGATATGGTACGACCGGGGAGCTGTTTTTT.

This clonotype was counted ten times or more. This chain joins TRBV5-1 and TRBJ2-7, with TRBD2 as a possible D gene (5 bases). The V end was cut by 2 bases, the J end by 0 bases, with 9 bases between. The length of the CDR3 is 14 residues. Germline CDR1 and CDR2: SGHRS and YFSETQ. CDR3 coding DNA: TGCGCCAGCAGCTTCAGCGGAAGCTCCTACGAGCAGTACTTC. As protein: CASSFSGSSYEQYF. Full variable domain (rest looked up from reference TRBV5-1 and TRBJ2-7): KAGVTQTPRYLIKTRGQQVTLSCSPISGHRSVSWYQQTPGQGLQFLFEYFSETQRNKGNFPGRFSGRQFSNSRSEMNVSTLELGDSALYLCASSFSGSSYEQYFGPGTRLTVT.

For this clonotype: A much more abundant neighbour one base away suggests this may be a read error. The V call is TRBV6-1, the J call TRBJ2-5; D remains unclear. With 8 bases removed from V and 2 bases from J, the gap between germline ends came to 15 bases. There are 14 residues in the CDR3. The germline gives CDR1 MNHNS, CDR2 SASEGT. CDR3 bases: TGTGCCAGCGTGGGCGTACCCACACAAGAGACCCAGTACTTC. Its protein product is CASVGVPTQETQYF.